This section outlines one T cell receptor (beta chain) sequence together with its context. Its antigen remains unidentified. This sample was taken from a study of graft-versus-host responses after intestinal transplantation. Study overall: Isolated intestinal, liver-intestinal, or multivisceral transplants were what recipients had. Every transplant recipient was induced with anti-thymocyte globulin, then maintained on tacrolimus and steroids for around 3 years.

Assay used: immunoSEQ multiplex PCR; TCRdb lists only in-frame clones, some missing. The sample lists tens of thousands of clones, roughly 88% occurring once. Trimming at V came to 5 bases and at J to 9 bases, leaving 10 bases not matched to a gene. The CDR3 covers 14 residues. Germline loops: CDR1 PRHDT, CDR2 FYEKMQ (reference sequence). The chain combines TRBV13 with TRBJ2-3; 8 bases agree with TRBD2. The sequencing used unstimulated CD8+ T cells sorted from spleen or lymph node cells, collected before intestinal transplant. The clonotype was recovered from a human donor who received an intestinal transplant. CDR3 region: CASSPELSGGTQYF. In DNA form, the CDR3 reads TGTGCCAGCAGCCCCGAGTTGAGCGGGGGCACGCAGTATTTT.